This T cell receptor beta chain was documented in a study of cytomegalovirus exposure and HLA in healthy donors. Study details: As released early, the data held some 85 million unique TCRs from HLA-typed donors. Points from the study as a whole: The listing of some 170 TCR beta chains classed them as cytomegalovirus-associated.

Trimming at V came to 6 bases and at J to 2 bases, leaving 5 bases not matched to a gene. The CDR3 length is 14 residues. Germline V gene data show CDR1 as MDHEN and CDR2 as SYDVKM. On this clone itself: Its antigen is as yet unknown.

PCR employed 60 Vbeta and 13 Jbeta primers. Produced via immunoSEQ multiplex PCR; TCRdb's table is partial and in-frame only. The data contain fewer than 300,000 clones, roughly 88% of them singletons. Source material: PBMCs. J is TRBJ2-5 and V is TRBV28, with 8 bases aligning to TRBD2. The source of this sequence is a man between 40 and 49 years old in good health and CMV-seropositive. Here the CDR3 DNA reads TGTGCCAGCAGGCCCGGGACTAGACAAGAGACCCAGTACTTC. Amino acid sequence: CASRPGTRQETQYF.